This is a list of T cell receptor beta chains from one sample in a study of T cells expressing NK-cell markers. For each CDR3 protein, TCRdb gives one entry from its re-call of the 5' RACE reads, without DNA. The repertoire table contains roughly 380,000 distinct CDR3 sequences. The sequenced sample was blood T cells: a sorted CD56 or NKG2C T cell subset, CD4+ or CD8+ T cells, or bulk PBMC T cells (not recorded which). Receptors originate from a man aged 18 to 69 in good health. The CDR3 runs from the conserved cysteine through the conserved F or W.

j_gene | v_gene | CDR3aa
TRBJ2-3 | TRBV9 | CASARYGAGDFTDTQYF
TRBJ1-5 | TRBV4-2 | CASSQARHRDQPQHF
TRBJ1-4 | TRBV20-1 | CSAGGLVELFF
TRBJ2-3 | TRBV9 | CASSPRAGQLADTQYF
TRBJ1-2 | TRBV6-1 | CASRRAALVPGQDTSYTF
TRBJ1-2 | TRBV12-3/TRBV12-4 | CASSQTGTAIVGYTF
TRBJ2-3 | TRBV11-2 | CASSHGTGGPDTQYF
TRBJ1-5 | TRBV3-1 | CASSLDTGASGNQPQHF
TRBJ1-5 | TRBV5-6 | CASQQGSLGNQPQHF
TRBJ1-2 | TRBV12-3/TRBV12-4 | CASRPAGTGGGYTF
TRBJ2-7 | TRBV20-1 | CSARALLAGVSSYEQYF
TRBJ2-5 | TRBV30 | CAWVGRAGWAQYF
TRBJ1-4 | TRBV2 | CASLDGPGEKLFF
TRBJ1-6 | TRBV7-2 | CASSLVVRDSPLHF
TRBJ1-3 | TRBV6-1 | CASMSTGTGNTIYF
TRBJ2-4 | TRBV7-2 | CASSSLAGGSFGNIQYF
TRBJ2-3 | TRBV6-1 | CASGATSGDTQYF
TRBJ2-3 | TRBV3-1 | CASSPLVGQGSTDTQYF
TRBJ2-6 | TRBV27 | CASSLAGVGAGANVLTF
TRBJ2-7 | TRBV11-1 | CASSLIAGGRYEQYF
TRBJ2-5 | TRBV7-9 | CASSLALVGETQYF
TRBJ2-1 | TRBV28 | CASIPPGLAKEQFF
TRBJ2-2 | TRBV6-5 | CASSNVGGTNTGELFF
TRBJ1-3 | TRBV10-3 | CATSQGTGNTIYF
TRBJ2-3 | TRBV4-2 | CASSQGQFGTDTDTQYF
TRBJ2-5 | TRBV20-1 | CSASRIIGTQYF
TRBJ2-4 | TRBV29-1 | CSAEGQGKNIQYF
TRBJ2-1 | TRBV5-1 | CASSSPPYGGVRLGNEQFF
TRBJ1-1 | TRBV9 | CASSATGRANTEAFF
TRBJ2-2 | TRBV7-8 | CASSLAGKGRTGELFF
TRBJ1-1 | TRBV7-8 | CASSLAYTGRIDTEAFF
TRBJ2-2 | TRBV25-1 | CASSVDVGLAGGQNGELFF
TRBJ2-1 | TRBV9 | CASSVRADINNEQFF
TRBJ2-3 | TRBV4-1 | CASSRSSGGADTQYF
TRBJ2-5 | TRBV30 | CAWSGVRGLQETQYF
TRBJ1-1 | TRBV20-1 | CSARDRGRRDTEAFF
TRBJ2-1 | TRBV20-1 | CSARRTAGNEQFF
TRBJ2-6 | TRBV5-1 | CASTDSTGANVLTF
TRBJ2-1 | TRBV6-1 | CASSGPGGLSPYNEQFF
TRBJ2-5 | TRBV29-1 | CSVAGQQETQYF
TRBJ2-7 | TRBV20-1 | CSASGGIAGGSSYEQYF
TRBJ2-1 | TRBV14 | CASSQRKSGGFYNEQFF
TRBJ1-6 | TRBV21-1 | CASSTGALTSLHF
TRBJ2-3 | TRBV11-2 | CASSLELAGGPLGVTQYF
TRBJ1-5 | TRBV12-3/TRBV12-4 | CASSLYSGNSNQPQHF
TRBJ2-2 | TRBV29-1 | CSVEGQNTGELFF
TRBJ1-1 | TRBV5-1 | CASTLADSTEAFF
TRBJ2-1 | TRBV27 | CATQTGQGAAEQFF
TRBJ2-5 | TRBV2 | CASSQGWGETQYF
TRBJ2-5 | TRBV6-1 | CASSGGQGGSPSRETQYF
TRBJ1-5 | TRBV11-2 | CASSPGNSNQPQHF
TRBJ2-5 | TRBV3-1 | CASSQDAGLQETQYF